The 8 T cell receptor beta chains below all came from one sample that was sequenced in a study of shared clonotypes between healthy human individuals. Produced via immunoSEQ multiplex PCR; TCRdb's table is partial and in-frame only. This table holds millions of clones, 85% to 95% found once. The sample taken for sequencing was naive CD4+ T cells sorted from blood. The subset was: CD45RA+ positively selected. The receptors here all came from a man between 18 and 29 years old in good health.

Comment on this clone: Additional DNA sequences in this sample encode the identical CDR3. The chain carries TRBV30 and TRBJ2-7; D remains unclear. The CDR3 runs to 14 residues. Looked up from germline, CDR1 is GTSNPN and CDR2 is SVGIG (reference sequence). Trimming removed 0 bases at V and 0 bases at J, with 9 bases between. This CDR3 reads CAWSVPAFSYEQYF. In DNA form, the CDR3 reads TGTGCCTGGAGTGTACCGGCCTTCTCCTACGAGCAGTACTTC. The whole variable domain, filled in from reference TRBV30 and TRBJ2-7, reads SQTIHQWPATLVQPVGSPLSLECTVEGTSNPNLYWYRQAAGRGLQLLFYSVGIGQISSEVPQNLSASRPQDRQFILSSKKLLLSDSGFYLCAWSVPAFSYEQYFGPGTRLTVT.

The chain has TRBV19 and TRBJ1-2; D is possibly TRBD1 (5 bases). V was cut by 6 bases and J by 6 bases, with 14 bases left in between. The CDR3 length is 13 residues. CDR1 LNHDA and CDR2 SQIVND come from the germline V gene (reference sequence). The CDR3 DNA is TGTGCCAGTAGCCCGCTAGGGGAGGATGGCTACACCTTC. Protein product: CASSPLGEDGYTF.

The chain is built from TRBV29-1 and TRBJ1-1; D is perhaps TRBD1 (6 bases). This CDR3 is built from 14 residues. V lost 7 bases, J lost 1 base, and 16 bases lay in between. Germline CDR1 is SQVTM and CDR2 is ANQGSEA. The CDR3 spells CSASPGAANTEAFF. The DNA of the CDR3 is TGCAGCGCCTCACCGGGGGCGGCGAACACTGAAGCTTTCTTT.

The chain has TRBV5-1 and TRBJ1-1; D call uncertain. Looked up from germline, CDR1 is SGHRS and CDR2 is YFSETQ. Trimming cost V 0 bases and J 3 bases, with 12 bases left between them. The CDR3 length is 15 residues. The CDR3 DNA reads TGCGCCAGCAGCTTGGCCGCGGGGTTGGACACTGAAGCTTTCTTT. Translation gives CASSLAAGLDTEAFF.

The J gene is TRBJ1-1, the V gene TRBV6-4, with D possibly matching TRBD1 (5 bases). This CDR3 has 13 residues. Germline V CDR1 and CDR2: MRHNA, SNTAGT. The germline V and J ends were trimmed by 5 bases and 2 bases, with 9 bases remaining between them. The chain's CDR3 is CASSIGANTEAFF. For the CDR3, the DNA is TGTGCCAGCAGTATCGGGGCCAACACTGAAGCTTTCTTT.

V and J are TRBV6-6 and TRBJ1-5; D call uncertain. CDR3 size: 13 residues. CDR1 and CDR2 (germline): MNHNY, SVGAGI (reference sequence). V shed 5 bases and J shed 2 bases, with 7 bases lying between them. In nucleotides, the CDR3 is TGTGCCAGCAGTATGGGAGGCAATCAGCCCCAGCATTTT. Protein product: CASSMGGNQPQHF.

The chain employs TRBV11-2 and TRBJ2-3, with a possible D match to TRBD1 (6 bases). Germline V gives CDR1 SGHAT, CDR2 FQNNGV. The length of the CDR3 is 16 residues. V shed 1 base and J shed 3 bases, with 14 bases lying between them. CDR3 coding DNA: TGTGCCAGCAGCTTAGGTGCAGGGGTCGGAACAGATACGCAGTATTTT. It specifies CASSLGAGVGTDTQYF.

The genes are TRBV19 and TRBJ2-5, with D maybe TRBD1 (7 bases). V was cut by 4 bases and J by 2 bases, with 20 bases left in between. The CDR3 has 17 amino acids. The germline CDR1 and CDR2 sequences are LNHDA and SQIVND (reference sequence). For the CDR3, the DNA is TGTGCCAGTAGTAAGTCCCGACAGGGAGGCCTTCAAGAGACCCAGTACTTC. Translated, it gives CASSKSRQGGLQETQYF.